These 10 T cell receptor beta chains share one sample of origin, sequenced in a study of human T cells and chemical hapten exposure. Noted time point: patch test 3, about 24 weeks after DPC sensitization. Regarding treatment: therapeutic diphenylcyclopropenone sensitization with weekly scalp DPC. The starting material, unfractionated whole blood, was used for total RNA extraction. TCRdb used MiXCR to reprocess the RACE reads, holding one entry per CDR3 protein. The data hold tens of thousands of distinct CDR3 sequences, with roughly 9.5% observed a single time. Sequencing used whole blood, obtained in connection with sensitization to the hapten diphenylcyclopropenone (DPC). Receptors originate from a man aged 50-60 years with alopecia areata. Some clones in this sample may be carry-over from other donors' samples.

This clonotype was picked up many times. The chain employs TRBV7-6 and TRBJ2-5, with D possibly being TRBD1 or TRBD2 (6 bases each). This CDR3 is 18 amino acids long. Germline CDR1 SGHVS, CDR2 FNYEAQ. Deletions cut 5 bases from V and 1 base from J, with 23 bases between. The CDR3, as DNA: TGTGCCAGCAGCCCCTCGATTAGCGGAGGGGGGCCCCAAGAGACCCAGTACTTC. Protein: CASSPSISGGGPQETQYF. Full variable domain (missing parts from reference TRBV7-6 and TRBJ2-5): GAGVSQSPRYKVTKRGQDVALRCDPISGHVSLYWYRQALGQGPEFLTYFNYEAQQDKSGLPNDRFSAERPEGSISTLTIQRTEQRDSAMYRCASSPSISGGGPQETQYFGPGTRLLVL.

V gene TRBV29-1 combines with J gene TRBJ2-7; 15 bases agree with TRBD2. Losses at the gene ends were 7 bases for V and 5 bases for J; bases not matched to a gene: 3. The germline V gene encodes CDR1 SQVTM and CDR2 ANQGSEA. The CDR3 totals 13 residues. CDR3 DNA: TGCAGCGGGACTAGCGGGAGGGCCCACGAGCAGTACTTC. Protein: CSGTSGRAHEQYF.

This clonotype was picked up many times. One end of the junction does not line up with germline, which may come from a read error. The chain employs TRBV7-2 and TRBJ2-2; D is unresolved. Germline V gene data show CDR1 as SGHTA and CDR2 as FQGNSA. The CDR3 is 17 residues long. This CDR3 reads CASSVATYSGRTGELFF. The CDR3 DNA reads as TGTGCCAGCAGCGTAGCAACTTATTCTGGGCGCACCGGGGAGCTGTTTTTT. Supplemented by reference TRBV7-2 and TRBJ2-2, the full variable domain reads GAGVSQSPSNKVTEKGKDVELRCDPISGHTALYWYRQSLGQGLEFLIYFQGNSAPDKSGLPSDRFSAERTGGSVSTLTIQRTQQEDSAVYLCASSVATYSGRTGELFFGEGSRLTVL.

The V and J genes are TRBV7-8 and TRBJ2-7; 10 nucleotides align to TRBD2. With V trimmed by 6 bases and J by 0 bases, 8 bases remained unmatched. Germline loops: CDR1 SGHVS, CDR2 FQNEAQ. This CDR3 has 16 residues. CDR3: CASSSGTSAYSYEQYF. CDR3 nucleotide sequence: TGTGCCAGCAGTTCAGGGACTAGCGCTTACTCCTACGAGCAGTACTTC.

This clonotype appeared a few times. V gene TRBV28 combines with J gene TRBJ1-2; D remains unclear. The CDR3 loop spans 13 amino acids. CDR1 MDHEN and CDR2 SYDVKM come from the germline V gene. V lost 3 bases and J lost 7, with 12 bases in between. The CDR3 loop reads CASSFAQSPGYTF. CDR3 nucleotides: TGTGCCAGCAGTTTTGCACAGAGTCCTGGCTACACCTTC.

At least ten counts were recorded for this clonotype. The V gene is TRBV6-1, the J gene TRBJ2-3; 11 bases line up with TRBD1. In germline, CDR1 is MNHNS, CDR2 SASEGT. CDR3 length equals 14 residues. Trimming removed 6 bases from V and 4 bases from J; junction bases left unmatched: 3. The CDR3 is CASRWTGGPDTQYF. CDR3 bases: TGTGCCAGCAGATGGACAGGGGGCCCAGATACGCAGTATTTT.

J is TRBJ2-1 and V is TRBV7-7; 10 bases align to TRBD2. The CDR3 length is 15 residues. Trimming took 1 base from V and 7 from J; bases not matched to a gene: 4. The germline V gene encodes CDR1 SSHAT and CDR2 FNYEAQ (reference sequence). The CDR3 DNA reads TGTGCCAGCAGCTTAGGACTAGCGGGCACGAATGAGCAGTTCTTC. Its protein product is CASSLGLAGTNEQFF.

The chain links TRBV18 to TRBJ1-2; D perhaps matches TRBD1 (6 bases). CDR1 is KGHSH, CDR2 LQKENI, per germline. The length of the CDR3 is 14 residues. Between the trimmed V and J ends, which lost 4 bases and 6 bases, there was a span of 15 bases. The CDR3 DNA reads TGTGCCAGCTCACAGTCCCGGGACAAGAATGGCTACACCTTC. Translation gives CASSQSRDKNGYTF.

In this sample, this clonotype turned up many times. Its ends do not fully match the called genes, so a read error is possible. CDR3 in amino acids: CASRQGDTEVFF. CDR3 nucleotides: TGTGCCAGCAGACAGGGGGACACTGAAGTTTTCTTT. The genes are TRBV6-5 and TRBJ1-1, with 8 bases identical to TRBD1. This CDR3 is built from 12 residues. Germline V gene data show CDR1 as MNHEY and CDR2 as SVGAGI.

This clonotype was observed many times. The chain couples TRBV7-2 to TRBJ1-1, with TRBD1 as a possible D gene (6 bases). V lost 5 bases and J 2 bases, leaving 15 bases between the germline ends. The CDR3 has 15 amino acids. The germline gives CDR1 SGHTA, CDR2 FQGNSA. CDR3 bases: TGTGCCAGCAGCCCCTTTACAGGGTTTAACACTGAAGCTTTCTTT. Translating it yields CASSPFTGFNTEAFF.